These 4 T cell receptor beta chains share one sample of origin, sequenced in a study of cytomegalovirus exposure and HLA in healthy donors. Use of 60 Vbeta and 13 Jbeta primers characterized the PCR. Clones were sequenced by immunoSEQ multiplex PCR, and TCRdb holds only the in-frame ones, with some missing. The data hold around 180,000 clones, with about 83% observed a single time. The sequencing sample was made of PBMCs. Source of these receptors: a woman younger than 45 in good health and CMV-seropositive.

The rearrangement links TRBV2 to TRBJ2-7, with 7 bases matching TRBD1. CDR1 and CDR2 (germline): SNHLY, FYNNEI. After removal of 7 bases from V and 3 bases from J, the junction contained 6 bases not matched to a gene. There are 13 residues in the CDR3. CDR3 nucleotides: TGTGCCAGCAAATCGGACAGGATCTACGAGCAGTACTTC. Its translation: CASKSDRIYEQYF.

The rearrangement links TRBV2 to TRBJ2-7, with D possibly TRBD2 on 6 matching bases. CDR1 is SNHLY, CDR2 FYNNEI, per germline. This CDR3 spans 12 amino acids. V shed 6 bases and J shed 0 bases, with 6 bases lying between them. This chain's CDR3 is CASREGSYEQYF. For the CDR3, the DNA is TGTGCCAGCAGGGAGGGCTCCTACGAGCAGTACTTC.

The CDR3 DNA sequence: TGTGCCAGCACCGTGGGGCCGGCGGCCAATCAGCCCCAGCATTTT. Its translation is CASTVGPAANQPQHF. The V call is TRBV7-8, the J call TRBJ1-5, with a tentative D call TRBD1 (5 bases). The CDR3 totals 15 residues. Germline V gene lookup returns CDR1 SGHVS and CDR2 FQNEAQ. V lost 7 bases and J lost 3, with 16 bases in between.

A few counts support this clone. This chain connects TRBV25-1 to TRBJ2-3; a possible D gene is TRBD1 (5 bases). Germline loops: CDR1 MGHDK, CDR2 SYGVNS. The V gene lost 4 bases and the J gene lost 6 bases, with 14 bases spanning the gap. CDR3 length: 14 amino acids. Here the CDR3 DNA reads TGTGCCAGCAGTGGTGCAGGGTCCTTGGATACGCAGTATTTT. This sequence encodes CASSGAGSLDTQYF.